Many counts were recorded for the clone carrying this TCR beta chain. Its antigen is still unknown. One entry per CDR3 protein results from TCRdb running MiXCR on the RT-PCR reads. Of around 490,000 distinct CDR3 sequences detected, 7.6% appear once; the ten largest clones hold over 10%. The CDR3 length is 16 residues. In germline, CDR1 is SGHTA, CDR2 FQGNSA. Trimming cost V 5 bases and J 2 bases, with 15 bases left between them. The record originates from a study of response to subunit inactivated influenza vaccine. The study, taken as a whole, reports: Authors suggested each seasonal influenza vaccination recruits few new T cells.

The receptor comes from a man aged 50-75 years who received an inactivated influenza vaccine. Sequencing was performed on PBMCs from blood, taken 23 to 25 months after vaccination. J is TRBJ2-2 and V is TRBV7-2; unclear D gene. CDR3 sequence: CASSPPSGRNTGELFF. CDR3 sequence (DNA): TGTGCCAGCAGCCCGCCGTCCGGTCGCAACACCGGGGAGCTGTTTTTT. Full variable domain (missing parts from reference TRBV7-2 and TRBJ2-2): GAGVSQSPSNKVTEKGKDVELRCDPISGHTALYWYRQSLGQGLEFLIYFQGNSAPDKSGLPSDRFSAERTGGSVSTLTIQRTQQEDSAVYLCASSPPSGRNTGELFFGEGSRLTVL.